Listed here are 18 T cell receptor beta chains from one sample, sequenced in a study of blood T cell repertoires in COVID-19. The protocol was immunoSEQ multiplex PCR, while the TCRdb copy is restricted to in-frame clones and leaves out a portion. The sample includes around 94,000 clones, 92% seen only once; the top ten take 1.9%. The material sequenced was peripheral blood. The origin of the receptors is a woman aged 50 to 60 with COVID-19, enrolled during active disease.

The CDR3 here is CASSPRTTSYNEQFF. The CDR3 DNA reads as TGTGCCAGCAGCCCCCGGACTACCTCCTACAATGAGCAGTTCTTC. The rearrangement links TRBV5-4 to TRBJ2-1; perhaps TRBD2 as D (6 bases). The germline CDR1 and CDR2 sequences are SGHNT and YYREEE (reference sequence). V gave up 4 bases and J gave up 0 bases, with 11 bases separating them. This CDR3 comprises 15 residues.

The chain has TRBV30 and TRBJ1-5, with a weak D call TRBD1 (5 bases). CDR3 length: 14 residues. Trimming shortened V by 4 bases and J by 0 bases, and 10 bases separated the two germline ends. The germline gives CDR1 GTSNPN, CDR2 SVGIG (reference sequence). The CDR3 region is CAWMWGYSNQPQHF. The CDR3, as DNA: TGTGCCTGGATGTGGGGCTATAGCAATCAGCCCCAGCATTTT.

V and J are TRBV11-2 and TRBJ1-2, with 10 positions matching TRBD1. CDR1 is SGHAT, CDR2 FQNNGV, per germline. Trimming took 5 bases from V and 2 from J; bases not matched to a gene: 5. This CDR3 contains 15 residues. The CDR3 DNA is TGTGCCAGCAGCGGGAGGACAGGGGGAAACTATGGCTACACCTTC. Amino acid sequence: CASSGRTGGNYGYTF.

The chain links TRBV29-1 to TRBJ1-2; TRBD1 is a possible D gene (5 bases). The CDR3 has 14 residues. Germline V lookup: CDR1 SQVTM, CDR2 ANQGSEA. Trimming stripped 4 bases from V and 3 bases from J, with 15 bases between. This CDR3 reads CSVVYLGRDYGYTF. DNA of the CDR3: TGCAGCGTTGTCTACCTTGGCAGGGACTATGGCTACACCTTC.

V gene TRBV7-9 combines with J gene TRBJ1-2, with 8 bases aligning to TRBD1. The CDR3 has 13 amino acids. Per the germline V gene, CDR1 is SEHNR and CDR2 is FQNEAQ (reference sequence). J lost 6 bases, V lost 5 bases, and 5 bases had no gene match. CDR3 coding DNA: TGTGCCAGCAGCCCTACAGGGGGGAATGGCTACACCTTC. Encoded protein: CASSPTGGNGYTF.

The rearrangement uses TRBV28 and TRBJ1-5, with 9 nucleotides matching TRBD1. Germline assignment: CDR1 MDHEN and CDR2 SYDVKM. CDR3 size: 14 residues. The trim removed 2 bases at V and 7 bases at J, leaving 3 bases unmatched. The CDR3 is CASSLGTGLQPQHF. The CDR3 nucleotides read TGTGCCAGCAGTTTAGGGACAGGGTTGCAGCCCCAGCATTTT.

The chain combines TRBV12-5 with TRBJ2-7; D is unresolved. V was shortened by 1 base and J by 3 bases, with 4 bases between the two germline ends. The CDR3 runs to 12 residues. Germline V gene sequence: CDR1 LGHNT, CDR2 FRNRAP. This chain's CDR3 is CASGLGGYEQYV. Written as DNA, the CDR3 is TGTGCTAGTGGTTTGGGCGGCTACGAGCAGTACGTC.

This chain joins TRBV28 and TRBJ1-5, with 8 nucleotides matching TRBD1. Trimming took 5 bases from V and 7 from J; bases not matched to a gene: 7. This CDR3 contains 14 residues. Germline V gene data show CDR1 as MDHEN and CDR2 as SYDVKM. This chain's CDR3 is CASSPTGVEQPQHF. The CDR3 nucleotides read TGTGCCAGCAGTCCGACAGGGGTAGAGCAGCCCCAGCATTTT. The entire variable domain, with the rest obtained from reference TRBV28 and TRBJ1-5, is as follows: DVKVTQSSRYLVKRTGEKVFLECVQDMDHENMFWYRQDPGLGLRLIYFSYDVKMKEKGDIPEGYSVSREKKERFSLILESASTNQTSMYLCASSPTGVEQPQHFGDGTRLSIL.

The chain employs TRBV5-1 and TRBJ2-3; 10 nucleotides agree with TRBD2. The CDR3 extends over 15 amino acids. V dropped 6 bases and J dropped 4; count of bases not matched to a gene: 8. The germline CDR1 and CDR2 sequences are SGHRS and YFSETQ. CDR3 sequence reads: CASKPLAGRADTQYF. The CDR3 DNA sequence: TGCGCCAGCAAACCACTAGCGGGGAGGGCAGATACGCAGTATTTT.

V gene TRBV10-3 combines with J gene TRBJ1-1, with a tentative D call TRBD1 (6 bases). The germline V and J ends were trimmed by 2 bases and 5 bases, with 6 bases remaining between them. The CDR3 contains 12 residues. Germline V CDR1 and CDR2: ENHRY, SYGVKD. The CDR3 loop reads CAISERGTEAFF. The DNA of the CDR3 is TGTGCCATCAGTGAGAGGGGGACTGAAGCTTTCTTT.

The rearrangement links TRBV24-1 to TRBJ1-6, with 11 bases fitting TRBD1. Germline V CDR1 and CDR2: KGHDR, SFDVKD. The CDR3 totals 18 residues. With V trimmed by 12 bases and J by 10 bases, 22 bases remained unmatched. CDR3 nucleotides: TGTGCCCCCCTTCGCCCCAGGACAGGGGGCCTTACTTCGTCACCCCTCCACTTT. The encoded protein is CAPLRPRTGGLTSSPLHF.

This sequence joins TRBV5-4 and TRBJ1-1; tentatively, D is TRBD1 (6 bases). This CDR3 region has 15 residues. V lost 4 bases and J 2 bases, leaving 15 bases between the germline ends. Germline V lookup: CDR1 SGHNT, CDR2 YYREEE (reference sequence). The chain's CDR3 is CASSLELDSNTEAFF. The CDR3 coding sequence is TGTGCCAGCAGCCTGGAGTTGGACAGCAACACTGAAGCTTTCTTT.

The chain couples TRBV6-6 to TRBJ2-7, with TRBD1 identical over 9 bases. The junction had 6 bases not matched to a gene; V was cut back by 6 bases and J by 6 bases. CDR1 is MNHNY and CDR2 is SVGAGI in the germline V gene (reference sequence). This CDR3 contains 13 residues. The CDR3 spells CASSRDRGAEQYF. The CDR3 DNA sequence: TGTGCCAGCAGCCGCGACAGGGGGGCCGAGCAGTACTTC.

The chain is built from TRBV6-1 and TRBJ2-1; tentatively, D is TRBD2 (7 bases). This CDR3 spans 16 amino acids. Germline V CDR1 and CDR2: MNHNS, SASEGT. Trimming cost V 2 bases and J 10 bases, with 21 bases left between them. CDR3 region: CASSENGGARGGEQFF. The CDR3 DNA follows: TGTGCCAGCAGTGAAAATGGGGGGGCCCGTGGGGGCGAGCAGTTCTTC.

The CDR3 loop reads CASSTTSGHHYGYTF. CDR3 coding DNA: TGTGCCAGTAGTACGACGTCGGGACACCACTATGGCTACACCTTC. V and J are TRBV19 and TRBJ1-2; weak D call: TRBD1 (6 bases). Trimming removed 4 bases at V and 3 bases at J, with 15 bases between. The CDR3 totals 15 residues. The germline V gene has CDR1 LNHDA and CDR2 SQIVND (reference sequence).

The gene calls are TRBV10-3 and TRBJ1-5; D unresolved. The V gene lost 10 bases and the J gene lost 0 bases, with 13 bases spanning the gap. This CDR3 has 14 residues. Germline CDR1 reads ENHRY; CDR2 reads SYGVKD. The chain's CDR3 is CATRPADSNQPQHF. CDR3 DNA sequence: TGTGCCACCCGACCGGCGGATAGCAATCAGCCCCAGCATTTT.

The chain links TRBV28 to TRBJ1-5; 9 bases agree with TRBD1. The V and J ends lost 2 bases and 4 bases, in that order; junction bases with no gene match: 3. CDR3 length: 15 amino acids. From germline, CDR1 is MDHEN and CDR2 SYDVKM. For the CDR3, the DNA is TGTGCCAGCAGTTTAGGGGGACAGGGAAATCAGCCCCAGCATTTT. Residues: CASSLGGQGNQPQHF.

This chain links TRBV9 with TRBJ1-2; D is unresolved. V gave up 6 bases and J gave up 7 bases, with 22 bases separating them. The length of the CDR3 is 15 residues. The V gene's germline CDR1 is SGDLS and CDR2 YYNGEE. The CDR3 region has the DNA TGTGCCAGCAACTCCCGAGGAGAGGGCGCGGGTGGCTACACCTTC. It translates to CASNSRGEGAGGYTF.